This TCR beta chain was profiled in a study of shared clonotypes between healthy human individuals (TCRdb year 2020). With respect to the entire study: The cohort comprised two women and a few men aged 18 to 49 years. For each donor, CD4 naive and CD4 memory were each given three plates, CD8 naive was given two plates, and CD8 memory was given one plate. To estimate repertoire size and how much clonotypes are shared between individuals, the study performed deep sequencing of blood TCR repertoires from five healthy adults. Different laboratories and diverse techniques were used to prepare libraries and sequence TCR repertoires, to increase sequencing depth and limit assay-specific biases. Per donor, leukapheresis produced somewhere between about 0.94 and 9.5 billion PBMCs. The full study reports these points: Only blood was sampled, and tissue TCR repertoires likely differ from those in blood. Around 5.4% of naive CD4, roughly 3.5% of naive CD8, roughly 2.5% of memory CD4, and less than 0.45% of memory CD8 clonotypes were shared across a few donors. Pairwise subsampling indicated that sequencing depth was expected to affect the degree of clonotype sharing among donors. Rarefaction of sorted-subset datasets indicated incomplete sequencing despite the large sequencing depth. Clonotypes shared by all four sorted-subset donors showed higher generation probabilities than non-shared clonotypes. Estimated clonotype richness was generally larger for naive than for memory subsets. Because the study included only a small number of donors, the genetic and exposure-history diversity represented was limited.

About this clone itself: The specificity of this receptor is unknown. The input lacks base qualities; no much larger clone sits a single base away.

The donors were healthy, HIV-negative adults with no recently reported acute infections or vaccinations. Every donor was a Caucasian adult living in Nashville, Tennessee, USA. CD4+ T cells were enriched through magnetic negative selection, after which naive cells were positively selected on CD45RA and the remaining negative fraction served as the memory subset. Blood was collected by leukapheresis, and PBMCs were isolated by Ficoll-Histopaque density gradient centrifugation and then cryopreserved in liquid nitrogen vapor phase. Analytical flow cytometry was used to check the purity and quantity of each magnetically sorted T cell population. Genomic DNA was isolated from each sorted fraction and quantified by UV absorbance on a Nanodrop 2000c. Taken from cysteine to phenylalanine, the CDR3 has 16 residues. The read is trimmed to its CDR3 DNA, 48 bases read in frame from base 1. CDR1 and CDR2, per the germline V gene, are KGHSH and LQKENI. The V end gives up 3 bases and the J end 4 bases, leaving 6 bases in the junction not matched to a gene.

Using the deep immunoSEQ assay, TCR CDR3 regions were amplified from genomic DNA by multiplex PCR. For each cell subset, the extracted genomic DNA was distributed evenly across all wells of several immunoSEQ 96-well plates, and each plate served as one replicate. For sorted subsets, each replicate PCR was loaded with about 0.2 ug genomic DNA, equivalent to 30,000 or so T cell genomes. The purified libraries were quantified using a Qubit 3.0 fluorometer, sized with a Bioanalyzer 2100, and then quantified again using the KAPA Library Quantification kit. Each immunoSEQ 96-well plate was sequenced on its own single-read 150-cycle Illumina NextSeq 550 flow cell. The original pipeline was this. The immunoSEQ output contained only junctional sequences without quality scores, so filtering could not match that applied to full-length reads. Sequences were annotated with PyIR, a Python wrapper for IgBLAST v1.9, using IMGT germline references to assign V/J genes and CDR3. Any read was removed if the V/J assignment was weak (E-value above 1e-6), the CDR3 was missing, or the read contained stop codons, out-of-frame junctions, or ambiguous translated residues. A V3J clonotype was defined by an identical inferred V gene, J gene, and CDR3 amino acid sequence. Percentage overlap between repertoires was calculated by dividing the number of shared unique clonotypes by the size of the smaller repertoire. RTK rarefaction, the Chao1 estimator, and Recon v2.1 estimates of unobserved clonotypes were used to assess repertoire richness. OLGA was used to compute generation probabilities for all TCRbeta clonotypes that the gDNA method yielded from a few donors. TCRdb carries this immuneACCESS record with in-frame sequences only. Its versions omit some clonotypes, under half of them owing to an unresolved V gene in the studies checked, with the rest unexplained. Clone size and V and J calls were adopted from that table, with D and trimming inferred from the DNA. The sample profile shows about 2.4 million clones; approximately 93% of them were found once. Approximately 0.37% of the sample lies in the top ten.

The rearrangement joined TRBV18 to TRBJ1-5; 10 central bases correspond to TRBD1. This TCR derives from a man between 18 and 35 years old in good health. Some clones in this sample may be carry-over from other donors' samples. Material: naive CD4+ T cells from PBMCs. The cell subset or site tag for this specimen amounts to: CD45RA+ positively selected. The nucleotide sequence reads TGTGCCAGCTCACCCGGGACAGGGGTCCTTAATCAGCCCCAGCATTTT. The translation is CASSPGTGVLNQPQHF.